This T cell receptor (beta chain) was retrieved from a study of T cells in Graves' hyperthyroidism and ophthalmopathy. Across the whole study: Peripheral blood sampling occurred at initial diagnosis, before any treatment.

Patients counted as stable if ophthalmopathy did not develop within 18 months. Note on this clonotype: No antigen is known for it.

Study observations and caveats: Model-based prediction identified ophthalmopathy a median around 6.5 months prior to its onset.

Using RNA transcripts as the source, TCR beta CDR3 regions were amplified. A first-round RT-PCR of the TCR CDR3 used the HTBI primer set. TCRdb reprocessed the multiplex PCR reads with MiXCR, giving one entry per CDR3 protein. Of a few hundred thousand distinct CDR3 sequences listed, 15% to 19% were seen once; the top ten hold around an eighth. The germline CDR1 and CDR2 sequences are LNHDA and SQIVND (reference sequence). V was cut by 5 bases and J by 3 bases, with 13 bases left in between. The CDR3 totals 15 residues. The V call is TRBV19, the J call TRBJ2-2; unclear D gene. This clonotype was sampled from a woman under 30 with Graves' hyperthyroidism. Sequencing used blood. Written as DNA, the CDR3 is TGTGCCAGTAGTTTGTCAGGCGTCCACACCGGGGAGCTGTTTTTT. Its translation: CASSLSGVHTGELFF.